This TCR beta chain comes out of a study of identical twins. TCRdb passed the 5' RACE reads through MiXCR, listing each CDR3 protein once. The sample yields about 920,000 distinct CDR3 sequences, roughly 12% seen once. This CDR3 contains 13 residues. After removal of 6 bases from V and 4 bases from J, the junction contained 8 bases not matched to a gene. Germline CDR1 reads DFQATT; CDR2 reads SNEGSKA (reference sequence). The same data also contributed to another study, on yellow fever vaccine responses in identical twins.

The chain recombines TRBV20-1 with TRBJ2-7; TRBD2 matches 8 bases. The TCR was taken from a woman between 18 and 29 years old in good health. The source material was PBMCs. The CDR3 spells CSAQGLGYYEQYF. The CDR3, as DNA: TGCAGTGCCCAGGGACTAGGTTATTACGAGCAGTACTTC.